These 14 T cell receptor beta chains share one sample of origin, sequenced in a study of blood T cell repertoires in COVID-19. Repertoires were generated with immunoSEQ multiplex PCR, while TCRdb's copy carries only in-frame clones and drops some. The table shows approximately 180,000 clones, with 80% to 90% occurring only once. The sample was peripheral blood. These TCRs come from a man aged 55 to 69 with acute or convalescent COVID-19.

The table lists this clone with a count of one. In nucleotides, the CDR3 is TGCGCCAGCAGCCCGGGACAGGGGACATACGAGCAGTACTTC. This translates into CASSPGQGTYEQYF. J is TRBJ2-7 and V is TRBV4-1; 10 bases map to TRBD1. Trimming cost V 4 bases and J 4 bases; bases outside gene matches: 4. Germline V gene lookup returns CDR1 MGHRA and CDR2 YSYEKL. The CDR3 spans 14 residues.

This chain links TRBV27 with TRBJ1-2; D remains ambiguous. The CDR3 length is 13 residues. V lost 5 bases to trimming and J lost 8 bases, with 15 bases between them. Germline loops: CDR1 MNHEY, CDR2 SMNVEV (reference sequence). The CDR3 spells CASSNGRVRGYTF. CDR3 nucleotide sequence: TGTGCCAGCAGTAATGGGCGGGTTAGAGGCTACACCTTC.

V gene TRBV27 combines with J gene TRBJ2-7; tentatively, D is TRBD1 (6 bases). Germline V gene sequence: CDR1 MNHEY, CDR2 SMNVEV (reference sequence). The CDR3 consists of 14 residues. The V and J ends lost 2 bases and 2 bases respectively, with 10 bases between them. This CDR3 reads CASSLRDNPYEQYF. CDR3 nucleotide sequence: TGTGCCAGCAGTTTACGGGACAATCCCTACGAGCAGTACTTC.

The CDR3 sequence is CASSPLAGPSGDTQYF. The DNA of the CDR3 is TGTGCCAGCAGCCCTCTAGCGGGACCCTCTGGAGATACGCAGTATTTT. V usage is TRBV4-2 and J usage is TRBJ2-3; 9 bases are shared with TRBD2. Germline CDR1 LGHNA, CDR2 YNFKEQ. V shed 4 bases, J shed 5 bases, and the junction held 10 bases outside the gene matches. This CDR3 region has 16 residues.

V is TRBV3-1 (or the pseudogene TRBV3-2) and J is TRBJ2-5; 7 nucleotides align to TRBD1. V shed 3 bases and J 4 bases; nucleotides not matched to a gene: 5. Germline V gene sequence: CDR1 LGHDT, CDR2 YNNKEL (reference sequence). The CDR3 contains 14 residues. This chain's CDR3 is CASSHPGTAETQYF. Here the CDR3 DNA reads TGTGCCAGCAGCCACCCCGGGACAGCAGAGACCCAGTACTTC.

The CDR3 region has the DNA TGTGCCAGCAGCTCCCGGGCCGGAGCGGTCGAGCAGTACTTC. Amino acids: CASSSRAGAVEQYF. The chain links TRBV11-2 to TRBJ2-7; D is perhaps TRBD2 (5 bases). The germline V gene has CDR1 SGHAT and CDR2 FQNNGV. This CDR3 is built from 14 residues. V dropped 4 bases and J dropped 6 bases, with 16 bases sitting between them.

This clone appeared once. The chain has TRBV28 and TRBJ1-1; 7 bases are shared with TRBD1. Losses at the gene ends were 4 bases for V and 1 base for J; bases not matched to a gene: 6. The CDR3 spans 15 residues. The germline CDR1 and CDR2 sequences are MDHEN and SYDVKM. CDR3 region: CASSSWGQRNTEAFF. The CDR3 region has the DNA TGTGCCAGCAGTTCTTGGGGACAGCGGAACACTGAAGCTTTCTTT.

The chain uses TRBV7-2 and TRBJ1-2; tentatively, D is TRBD1 (5 bases). The V gene's germline CDR1 is SGHTA and CDR2 FQGNSA. Between the trimmed V and J ends, which lost 3 bases and 8 bases, there was a span of 16 bases. The CDR3 consists of 14 residues. CDR3 in DNA: TGTGCCAGCAGCTTTAGACGTACAGGTGAAGGCTACACCTTC. This translates into CASSFRRTGEGYTF.

The genes are TRBV28 and TRBJ1-3; no reliable D call. Between the trimmed V and J ends, which lost 1 base and 4 bases, there was a span of 11 bases. CDR3 size: 15 residues. Germline CDR1 and CDR2: MDHEN and SYDVKM. CDR3 coding DNA: TGTGCCAGCAGTTTATCGGGGATGGGGGGAAACACCATATATTTT. Protein: CASSLSGMGGNTIYF.

This chain links TRBV28 with TRBJ2-1; 10 positions match TRBD2. The CDR3 is made up of 14 amino acids. The V segment lost 3 bases and the J segment 6 bases; nucleotides outside the gene matches: 2. Germline assignment: CDR1 MDHEN and CDR2 SYDVKM. The CDR3 nucleotides are TGTGCCAGCAGTTTTAGCGGGAGGCCCAATGAGCAGTTCTTC. This sequence encodes CASSFSGRPNEQFF.

This clone came up a few times. The V and J genes are TRBV9 and TRBJ1-4; 10 nucleotides match TRBD1. With V trimmed by 3 bases and J by 6 bases, 5 bases remained unmatched. CDR1 is SGDLS and CDR2 is YYNGEE in the germline V gene. The CDR3 sequence is 15 residues long. The CDR3 here is CASSGRGTGDEKLFF. The CDR3, as DNA: TGTGCCAGCAGCGGCCGGGGGACAGGGGATGAAAAACTGTTTTTT.

V and J are TRBV2 and TRBJ2-1; 12 nucleotides line up with TRBD2. From germline, CDR1 is SNHLY and CDR2 FYNNEI. This CDR3 has 14 amino acids. V trimming: 4 bases; J trimming: 6 bases; junction bases outside the gene matches: 1. Written as DNA, the CDR3 is TGTGCCAGCAGTGGACTAGCGGGAGTCAATGAGCAGTTCTTC. As protein: CASSGLAGVNEQFF.

This clone has more than one count but fewer than ten. The CDR3 here is CASSSRAGVYNEQFF. CDR3 in DNA: TGTGCCAGCAGCTCCCGGGCAGGGGTGTACAATGAGCAGTTCTTC. The chain combines TRBV7-9 with TRBJ2-1; tentative D call: TRBD1 (6 bases). V lost 4 bases, J lost 4 bases, and 14 bases lay in between. CDR1 SEHNR and CDR2 FQNEAQ come from the germline V gene (reference sequence). The CDR3 spans 15 residues.

The V call is TRBV3-1 (or the pseudogene TRBV3-2), the J call TRBJ2-1; no firm D call. In germline, CDR1 is LGHDT, CDR2 YNNKEL (reference sequence). Trimming stripped 3 bases from V and 4 bases from J, with 16 bases between. The CDR3 length is 16 residues. DNA of the CDR3: TGTGCCAGCAGCCAGTCCGGCAGGAACTTATACAATGAGCAGTTCTTC. It translates to CASSQSGRNLYNEQFF.